This TCR beta chain was obtained from a study of spatial heterogeneity in lung cancer. Study conclusions and caveats: Higher tumor mutation counts went along with higher counts of expanded intratumoral alpha and beta TCRs.

Indicated time point: sample taken at primary tumor resection. One entry per CDR3 protein results from TCRdb running MiXCR on the 5' RACE reads. The table shows 4,000 or so distinct CDR3 sequences, with approximately 8% occurring only once. After removal of 0 bases from V and 7 bases from J, the junction contained 4 bases not matched to a gene. Germline-derived CDR1 and CDR2 are SGHRS and YFSETQ. The CDR3 consists of 13 residues. This clonotype is labeled medium-sized. Its antigen is still unknown. The material sequenced was lung tumor tissue, taken at surgery. The receptor comes from a male donor with early-stage non-small cell lung cancer. The rearrangement uses TRBV5-1 and TRBJ2-7, with TRBD2 matching over 7 bases. The CDR3 here is CASSLEAAGEQYF. CDR3 DNA: TGCGCCAGCAGCTTGGAGGCAGCGGGAGAGCAGTACTTC.